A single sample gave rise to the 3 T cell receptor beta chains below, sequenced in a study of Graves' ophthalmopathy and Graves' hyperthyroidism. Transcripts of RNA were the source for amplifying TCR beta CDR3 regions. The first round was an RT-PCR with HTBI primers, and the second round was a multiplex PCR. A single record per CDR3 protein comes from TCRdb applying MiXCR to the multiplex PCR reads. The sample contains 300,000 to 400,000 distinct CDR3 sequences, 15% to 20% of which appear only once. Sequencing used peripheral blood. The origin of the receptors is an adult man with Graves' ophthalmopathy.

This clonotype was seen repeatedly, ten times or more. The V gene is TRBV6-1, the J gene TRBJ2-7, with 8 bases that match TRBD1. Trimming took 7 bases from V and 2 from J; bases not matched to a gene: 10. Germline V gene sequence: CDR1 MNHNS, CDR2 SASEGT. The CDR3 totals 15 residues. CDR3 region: CASNPGGRVTYEQYF. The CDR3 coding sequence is TGTGCCAGCAACCCAGGGGGCAGGGTCACCTACGAGCAGTACTTC.

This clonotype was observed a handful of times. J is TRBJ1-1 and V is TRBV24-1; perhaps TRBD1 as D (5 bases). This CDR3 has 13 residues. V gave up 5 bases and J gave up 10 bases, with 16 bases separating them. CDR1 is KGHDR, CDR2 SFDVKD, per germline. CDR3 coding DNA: TGTGCCACCAGTGGACGATTCGGGGGTGCAGCTTTCTTT. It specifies CATSGRFGGAAFF.

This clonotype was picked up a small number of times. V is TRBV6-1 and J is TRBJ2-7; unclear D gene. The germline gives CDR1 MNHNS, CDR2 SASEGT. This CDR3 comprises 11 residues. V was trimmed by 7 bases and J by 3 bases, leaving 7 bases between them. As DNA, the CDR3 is TGTGCCAGCATGAACGGCTACGAGCAGTACTTC. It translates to CASMNGYEQYF.